The 8 T cell receptor beta chains in this list originate from one sample, sequenced in a study of T cell responses to AZD1222 COVID-19 vaccine. Produced via immunoSEQ multiplex PCR; TCRdb's table is partial and in-frame only. Of around 130,000 clones listed, approximately 86% are singletons. The source was peripheral blood, collected 28 days after the second AZD1222 dose. The origin of the receptors is an adult who received the AZD1222 COVID-19 vaccine.

The rearrangement links TRBV15 to TRBJ1-4; TRBD1 matches at 7 bases. The CDR3 is made up of 16 amino acids. The V gene's germline CDR1 is LNHNV and CDR2 YYDKDF (reference sequence). J lost 4 bases, V lost 0 bases, and 5 bases had no gene match. The CDR3 spells CATSREPGQYNEKLFF. In nucleotides, the CDR3 is TGTGCCACCAGCAGAGAGCCGGGACAGTATAATGAAAAACTGTTTTTT.

This chain joins TRBV7-2 and TRBJ1-1; D ambiguous. CDR1 is SGHTA and CDR2 is FQGNSA in the germline V gene. V was trimmed by 3 bases and J by 6 bases, leaving 11 bases between them. CDR3 length equals 13 residues. CDR3 region: CASSFPGRPEAFF. The CDR3 nucleotides read TGTGCCAGCAGCTTCCCTGGGAGGCCTGAAGCTTTCTTT.

The V and J genes are TRBV5-1 and TRBJ2-3, with 7 bases matching TRBD2. Germline CDR1 and CDR2: SGHRS and YFSETQ. The V gene end was trimmed by 6 bases and the J gene end by 0 bases; junction bases not matched to a gene: 7. This CDR3 region has 15 residues. CDR3: CASTSGGSSTDTQYF. Here the CDR3 DNA reads TGCGCCAGCACTTCGGGGGGATCTAGCACAGATACGCAGTATTTT.

The chain joins TRBV6-5 to TRBJ2-7; 8 bases are shared with TRBD1. J lost 0 bases, V lost 5 bases, and 6 bases had no gene match. This CDR3 spans 15 amino acids. Per the germline V gene, CDR1 is MNHEY and CDR2 is SVGAGI. This CDR3 is CASSPTGASSYEQYF. As DNA, the CDR3 is TGTGCCAGCAGTCCGACAGGGGCATCCTCCTACGAGCAGTACTTC.

This chain connects TRBV7-9 to TRBJ1-1, with no clear D. Germline V lookup: CDR1 SEHNR, CDR2 FQNEAQ (reference sequence). V lost 1 base and J lost 8, with 17 bases in between. The CDR3 runs to 15 residues. CDR3 in amino acids: CASSLEAASEGEAFF. CDR3 in DNA: TGTGCCAGCAGCTTAGAGGCGGCTTCTGAAGGGGAAGCTTTCTTT.

V gene TRBV11-2 combines with J gene TRBJ1-2, with unresolved D. The CDR3 totals 14 residues. V shed 5 bases and J shed 4 bases, with 14 bases lying between them. The germline V gene has CDR1 SGHAT and CDR2 FQNNGV. The CDR3 sequence is CASSPRTLLYGYTF. CDR3 sequence (DNA): TGTGCCAGCAGCCCCCGGACGCTACTCTATGGCTACACCTTC.

The CDR3 here is CASSDSTSSGELFF. In DNA form, the CDR3 reads TGTGCCAGCAGTGATTCGACTAGTAGCGGGGAGCTGTTTTTT. The rearrangement joins TRBV2 to TRBJ2-2, with D tentatively TRBD2 (6 bases). The CDR3 extends over 14 amino acids. The germline CDR1 and CDR2 sequences are SNHLY and FYNNEI. V was pared by 3 bases and J by 7 bases, with 12 bases between.

The V gene is TRBV6-6, the J gene TRBJ2-2; no clear D gene. The CDR3 runs to 14 residues. Germline CDR1 reads MNHNY; CDR2 reads SVGAGI (reference sequence). Trimming took 0 bases from V and 1 from J, leaving 3 bases between them. The CDR3 spells CASSYSENTGELFF. Written as DNA, the CDR3 is TGTGCCAGCAGTTACTCTGAGAACACCGGGGAGCTGTTTTTT.